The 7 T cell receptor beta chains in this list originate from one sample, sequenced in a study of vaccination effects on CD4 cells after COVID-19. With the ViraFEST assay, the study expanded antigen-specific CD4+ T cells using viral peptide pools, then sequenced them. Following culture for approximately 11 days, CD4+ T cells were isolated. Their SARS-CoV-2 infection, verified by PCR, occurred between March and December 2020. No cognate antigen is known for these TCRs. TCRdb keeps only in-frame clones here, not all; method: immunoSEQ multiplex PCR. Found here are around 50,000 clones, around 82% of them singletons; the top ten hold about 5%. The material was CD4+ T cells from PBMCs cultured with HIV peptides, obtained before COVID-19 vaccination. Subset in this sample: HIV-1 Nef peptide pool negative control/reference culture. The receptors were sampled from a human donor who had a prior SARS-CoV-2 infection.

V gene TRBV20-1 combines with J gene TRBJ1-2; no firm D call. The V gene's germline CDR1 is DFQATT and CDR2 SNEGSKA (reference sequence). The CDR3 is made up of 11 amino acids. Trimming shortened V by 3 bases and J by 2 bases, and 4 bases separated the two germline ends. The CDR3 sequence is CSARPNYGYTF. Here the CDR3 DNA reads TGCAGTGCTAGGCCGAACTATGGCTACACCTTC.

CDR3 sequence: CATSVRTLNEKLFF. In DNA form, the CDR3 reads TGTGCCACCAGCGTAAGGACCCTTAATGAAAAACTGTTTTTT. The V and J genes are TRBV15 and TRBJ1-4; D is unresolved. V lost 5 bases and J 4 bases, leaving 11 bases between the germline ends. The length of the CDR3 is 14 residues. The germline V gene has CDR1 LNHNV and CDR2 YYDKDF (reference sequence).

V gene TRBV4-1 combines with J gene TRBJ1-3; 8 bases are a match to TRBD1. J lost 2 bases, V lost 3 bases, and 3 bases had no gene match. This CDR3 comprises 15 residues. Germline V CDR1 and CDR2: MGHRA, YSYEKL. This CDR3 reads CASSHQTGAGNTIYF. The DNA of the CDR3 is TGCGCCAGCAGCCACCAGACAGGGGCTGGAAACACCATATATTTT.

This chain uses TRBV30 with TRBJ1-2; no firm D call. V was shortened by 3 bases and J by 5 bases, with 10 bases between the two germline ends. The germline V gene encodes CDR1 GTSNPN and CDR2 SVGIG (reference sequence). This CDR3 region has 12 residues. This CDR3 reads CAWRGWLYGYTF. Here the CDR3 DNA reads TGTGCCTGGAGGGGCTGGTTATATGGCTACACCTTC.

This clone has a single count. The CDR3 region has the DNA TGTGCCAGCAGTTTAGAGCAGTCAGCTGAAGCTTTCTTT. Its translation is CASSLEQSAEAFF. The chain joins TRBV12-3 or TRBV12-4 to TRBJ1-1; unclear D gene. The CDR3 is made up of 13 amino acids. V gave up 1 base and J gave up 6 bases, with 9 bases separating them.

CDR3 protein: CSASSGADTQYF. CDR3 DNA sequence: TGCAGTGCTAGTTCAGGGGCAGATACGCAGTATTTT. This chain uses TRBV20-1 with TRBJ2-3; the D gene is possibly TRBD1 (6 bases). The CDR3 length is 12 residues. The germline CDR1 and CDR2 sequences are DFQATT and SNEGSKA (reference sequence). The germline V and J ends were trimmed by 3 bases and 4 bases, with 8 bases remaining between them.

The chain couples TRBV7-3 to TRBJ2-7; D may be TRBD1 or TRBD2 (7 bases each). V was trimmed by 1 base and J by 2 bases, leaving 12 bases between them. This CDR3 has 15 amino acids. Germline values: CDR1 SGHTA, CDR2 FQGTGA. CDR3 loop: CASSLRSGGAYEQYF. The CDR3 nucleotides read TGTGCCAGCAGCTTAAGGTCAGGGGGGGCCTACGAGCAGTACTTC.